What follows describes a single T cell receptor beta chain. The antigen is unknown. The deep-level immunoSEQ assay was used. Assay: immunoSEQ multiplex PCR; the TCRdb copy retains only in-frame clones and omits some. The sample carries roughly 2.6 million clones, about 92% recorded once. These data originate in a study of shared clonotypes between healthy human individuals. The CDR3 has 14 amino acids. Germline lookup yields CDR1 LNHDA and CDR2 SQIVND (reference sequence). V was pared by 2 bases and J by 4 bases, with 6 bases between. Whole-study results and caveats: Naive subsets tended to show greater estimated richness than memory subsets.

This sequence originates from a man between 18 and 29 years old in good health. The sequenced material came from naive CD4+ T cells sorted from blood. Subset: CD45RA+ positively selected. The chain recombines TRBV19 with TRBJ1-6; D is undetermined. The chain's CDR3 is CASSITDYNSPLHF. The CDR3 DNA follows: TGTGCCAGTAGTATAACAGATTATAATTCACCCCTCCACTTT.